This paragraph covers one T cell receptor beta chain sequence. Antigen unknown. This CDR3 spans 15 amino acids. The V end was cut by 5 bases, the J end by 1 base, with 14 bases between. CDR1 is SNHLY and CDR2 is FYNNEI in the germline V gene. This entry is derived from a study of OX40 agonist ivuxolimab in advanced cancers. Study at large: The study enrolled dose-escalation patients with hepatocellular carcinoma, melanoma, renal cell or head and neck cancer. Treatment received earlier with anti-PD-1, anti-PD-L1 or anti-CTLA-4 agents was allowed, and around 40% had some. Overall study findings and caveats: Doses of 0.1 to 3.0 mg/kg were accompanied by clonal expansion of CD4+ and CD8+ blood T cells by week 6. Expanded clones tended on average to be more numerous among CD8+ T cells than CD4+.

Profiling relied on immunoSEQ multiplex PCR, and the TCRdb table lists in-frame clones only, not all of them. The sample holds roughly 72,000 clones, roughly 87% seen once. J is TRBJ2-5 and V is TRBV2; D remains unclear. The sequence came from an adult with an advanced solid tumor such as melanoma, head and neck, liver or kidney cancer. The sample in question was CD4+ or CD8+ T cells sorted from blood, obtained in a trial of the OX40 agonist ivuxolimab. The CDR3 sequence: CASSQPTVFQETQYF. The CDR3 coding sequence is TGTGCCAGCAGTCAGCCGACGGTTTTCCAAGAGACCCAGTACTTC. Using reference TRBV2 and TRBJ2-5 for the parts outside the CDR3, the full variable domain is EPEVTQTPSHQVTQMGQEVILRCVPISNHLYFYWYRQILGQKVEFLVSFYNNEISEKSEIFDDQFSVERPDGSNFTLKIRSTKLEDSAMYFCASSQPTVFQETQYFGPGTRLLVL.